Shown below are 7 T cell receptor beta chains from a single sample sequenced in a study of blood T cell repertoires in COVID-19. The data were produced by immunoSEQ multiplex PCR, yet TCRdb's version contains in-frame clones alone and is incomplete. The sample has 370,000 or so clones, 81% seen once. The material sequenced was peripheral blood. The receptor set was obtained from a human donor with acute or convalescent COVID-19. The donor label of this sample is uncertain.

This chain connects TRBV12-5 to TRBJ1-5; TRBD1 matches 8 bases. The ends lost 0 bases at V and 4 bases at J; junction bases unmatched: 23. This CDR3 region has 22 residues. Germline CDR1 LGHNT, CDR2 FRNRAP. CDR3 sequence reads: CASGLVLGVSGGPDRGNQPQHF. In DNA, the CDR3 is TGTGCTAGTGGTTTGGTACTTGGTGTCTCGGGTGGGCCCGACAGGGGAAATCAGCCCCAGCATTTT.

The rearrangement joins TRBV2 to TRBJ2-1, with 8 bases lining up with TRBD2. V lost 4 bases to trimming and J lost 5 bases; unmatched junction nucleotides: 1. The CDR3 is made up of 13 amino acids. CDR1 is SNHLY and CDR2 is FYNNEI in the germline V gene. CDR3 DNA: TGTGCCAGCAGTGCACTAGCGGACAATGAGCAGTTCTTC. Translated, it gives CASSALADNEQFF. The full variable domain, rest sourced from reference TRBV2 and TRBJ2-1, is EPEVTQTPSHQVTQMGQEVILRCVPISNHLYFYWYRQILGQKVEFLVSFYNNEISEKSEIFDDQFSVERPDGSNFTLKIRSTKLEDSAMYFCASSALADNEQFFGPGTRLTVL.

This chain joins TRBV30 and TRBJ2-7; 14 bases fit TRBD2. The CDR3 consists of 14 residues. Germline V gives CDR1 GTSNPN, CDR2 SVGIG (reference sequence). V lost 2 bases to trimming and J lost 6 bases; unmatched junction nucleotides: 3. The CDR3 reads CAWSRLAGGGEQYF. The CDR3 nucleotides read TGTGCCTGGAGTAGACTAGCGGGAGGGGGCGAGCAGTACTTC. The full variable domain, rest sourced from reference TRBV30 and TRBJ2-7, is SQTIHQWPATLVQPVGSPLSLECTVEGTSNPNLYWYRQAAGRGLQLLFYSVGIGQISSEVPQNLSASRPQDRQFILSSKKLLLSDSGFYLCAWSRLAGGGEQYFGPGTRLTVT.

The V call is TRBV18, the J call TRBJ1-1; D call uncertain. This CDR3 contains 13 residues. V lost 3 bases, J lost 1 base, and 6 bases lay in between. Germline assignment: CDR1 KGHSH and CDR2 LQKENI. CDR3 in DNA: TGTGCCAGCTCACCGAGAGAGAACACTGAAGCTTTCTTT. This sequence encodes CASSPRENTEAFF.

The chain combines TRBV6-1 with TRBJ2-4; possible D gene TRBD2, 5 bases. CDR1 and CDR2 from the germline V gene are MNHNS and SASEGT. The CDR3 spans 14 residues. The V end was cut by 0 bases, the J end by 6 bases, with 9 bases between. The DNA for the CDR3 is TGTGCCAGCAGTGAAGCGCTTCGGGGAAACATTCAGTACTTC. Its protein product is CASSEALRGNIQYF.

The J gene is TRBJ1-1, the V gene TRBV19; 7 bases map to TRBD1. In germline, CDR1 is LNHDA, CDR2 SQIVND (reference sequence). Germline trimming cut 6 bases from V and 4 bases from J; bases unmatched to any gene: 14. The CDR3 spans 16 residues. In DNA, the CDR3 is TGTGCCAGTAGGGAAAAGGGGGCCAGGGTTTTCACTGAAGCTTTCTTT. Protein: CASREKGARVFTEAFF.

The rearrangement links TRBV5-1 to TRBJ2-1; 9 positions match TRBD2. V dropped 4 bases and J dropped 7; count of bases not matched to a gene: 9. Per the germline V gene, CDR1 is SGHRS and CDR2 is YFSETQ. CDR3 size: 15 residues. The chain's CDR3 is CASSHESGRMNEQFF. DNA for the CDR3: TGCGCCAGCAGCCACGAAAGCGGGAGGATGAATGAGCAGTTCTTC.